These T cell receptor beta chains were read from a single sample in a study of Tregs in tolerant kidney transplant recipients. Repertoires were generated with immunoSEQ multiplex PCR, while TCRdb's copy carries only in-frame clones and drops some. The sample has tens of thousands of clones; 85% to 95% are singletons. Sample: Tregs from blood, taken before the transplant. The receptors derive from a human donor who received a combined kidney and bone marrow transplant. CDR3s include the opening cysteine and the closing phenylalanine or tryptophan. The order of the fields is D gene, V gene, CDR3 length, J gene, clone size, CDR3 protein, CDR3 DNA. D genes are given only for firm matches. Size values are once, few and many counts, or a class for expanded clones, and some rows have none.

d_gene: TRBD2
v_gene: TRBV30
len: 16
j_gene: TRBJ2-3
abundance: .
CDR3aa: CAWSAWSSGRRYTQYF
CDR3nt: TGTGCCTGGAGTGCATGGTCTAGCGGGAGGAGGTATACGCAGTATTTT

d_gene: .
v_gene: TRBV7-3
len: 14
j_gene: TRBJ2-1
abundance: once
CDR3aa: CASSLRMDGNEQFF
CDR3nt: TGTGCCAGCAGCTTAAGGATGGATGGCAATGAGCAGTTCTTC

d_gene: TRBD2
v_gene: TRBV11-2
len: 17
j_gene: TRBJ2-5
abundance: .
CDR3aa: CASSYRRASGGQETQYF
CDR3nt: TGTGCCAGCAGCTACCGACGGGCTAGCGGGGGCCAAGAGACCCAGTACTTC

d_gene: .
v_gene: TRBV5-5
len: 17
j_gene: TRBJ2-6
abundance: few
CDR3aa: CASSLGQGGSGANVLTF
CDR3nt: TGTGCCAGCAGCTTGGGACAGGGAGGCTCTGGGGCCAACGTCCTGACTTTC

d_gene: .
v_gene: TRBV6-5
len: 14
j_gene: TRBJ2-1
abundance: once
CDR3aa: CASSRRDSYNEQFF
CDR3nt: TGTGCCAGCAGTAGAAGGGACTCCTACAATGAGCAGTTCTTC

d_gene: .
v_gene: TRBV11-2
len: 12
j_gene: TRBJ1-1
abundance: .
CDR3aa: CASSAVRHEAFF
CDR3nt: TGTGCCAGCAGCGCAGTAAGGCATGAAGCTTTCTTT

d_gene: .
v_gene: TRBV9
len: 13
j_gene: TRBJ1-1
abundance: once
CDR3aa: CASSVFHFTEAFF
CDR3nt: TGTGCCAGCAGCGTATTCCACTTCACTGAAGCTTTCTTT

d_gene: .
v_gene: TRBV20-1
len: 11
j_gene: TRBJ2-1
abundance: .
CDR3aa: CSARLLDEQFF
CDR3nt: TGCAGTGCTAGACTACTAGATGAGCAGTTCTTC

d_gene: TRBD2
v_gene: TRBV2
len: 18
j_gene: TRBJ2-3
abundance: .
CDR3aa: CASSELGPGLASTDTQYF
CDR3nt: TGTGCCAGCAGTGAATTGGGCCCCGGACTAGCGAGCACAGATACGCAGTATTTT

d_gene: TRBD1
v_gene: TRBV11-3
len: 13
j_gene: TRBJ1-1
abundance: .
CDR3aa: CASSWGGTGEAFF
CDR3nt: TGTGCCAGCAGCTGGGGCGGGACAGGGGAAGCTTTCTTT

d_gene: .
v_gene: TRBV6-5
len: 14
j_gene: TRBJ2-1
abundance: .
CDR3aa: CASSRAHLDNEQFF
CDR3nt: TGTGCCAGCAGTAGGGCCCATCTCGACAATGAGCAGTTCTTC

d_gene: .
v_gene: TRBV7-6
len: 13
j_gene: TRBJ1-3
abundance: few
CDR3aa: CASSYSGWDTIYF
CDR3nt: TGTGCCAGCAGCTACTCCGGGTGGGACACCATATATTTT

d_gene: .
v_gene: TRBV28
len: 14
j_gene: TRBJ2-2
abundance: .
CDR3aa: CASSSPQNTGELFF
CDR3nt: TGTGCCAGCAGTTCCCCACAAAACACCGGGGAGCTGTTTTTT

d_gene: TRBD2
v_gene: TRBV6-4
len: 16
j_gene: TRBJ2-2
abundance: .
CDR3aa: CASISGRAPGTGELFF
CDR3nt: TGTGCCAGCATTAGCGGGAGGGCCCCGGGTACCGGGGAGCTGTTTTTT

d_gene: .
v_gene: TRBV27
len: 16
j_gene: TRBJ2-7
abundance: .
CDR3aa: CASSLLRTDRPYEQYF
CDR3nt: TGTGCCAGCAGTTTACTGAGGACCGATCGGCCCTACGAGCAGTACTTC

d_gene: .
v_gene: TRBV2
len: 11
j_gene: TRBJ2-1
abundance: .
CDR3aa: CASSRYNEQFF
CDR3nt: TGTGCCAGCTCCAGGTACAATGAGCAGTTCTTC

d_gene: .
v_gene: TRBV6-6
len: 13
j_gene: TRBJ1-2
abundance: .
CDR3aa: CASRPGTNYGYTF
CDR3nt: TGTGCCAGCAGACCCGGGACAAACTATGGCTACACCTTC

d_gene: TRBD2
v_gene: TRBV6-5
len: 16
j_gene: TRBJ2-1
abundance: .
CDR3aa: CASSYSGTSGYNEQFF
CDR3nt: TGTGCCAGCAGTTACTCTGGGACTAGCGGGTACAATGAGCAGTTCTTC

d_gene: TRBD2
v_gene: TRBV10-3
len: 17
j_gene: TRBJ2-3
abundance: .
CDR3aa: CAISPSASGILTDTQYF
CDR3nt: TGTGCCATCAGCCCCTCGGCTAGCGGGATTCTTACAGATACGCAGTATTTT

d_gene: TRBD2
v_gene: TRBV7-7
len: 13
j_gene: TRBJ2-7
abundance: .
CDR3aa: CASSLGTSHEQYF
CDR3nt: TGTGCTAGCAGCTTAGGGACTAGTCACGAGCAGTACTTC

d_gene: .
v_gene: TRBV19
len: 18
j_gene: TRBJ1-5
abundance: .
CDR3aa: CASSIVGKINIGNQPQHF
CDR3nt: TGTGCCAGTAGTATAGTTGGGAAGATTAATATTGGCAATCAGCCCCAGCATTTT

d_gene: .
v_gene: TRBV5-1
len: 15
j_gene: TRBJ2-4
abundance: .
CDR3aa: CASSLPVLAKNIQYF
CDR3nt: TGCGCCAGCAGCTTGCCAGTCCTAGCCAAAAACATTCAGTACTTC

d_gene: .
v_gene: TRBV15
len: 14
j_gene: TRBJ1-1
abundance: .
CDR3aa: CATSRVPGFTEAFF
CDR3nt: TGTGCCACCAGCAGAGTGCCAGGGTTCACTGAAGCTTTCTTT

d_gene: TRBD2
v_gene: TRBV5-1
len: 16
j_gene: TRBJ2-7
abundance: .
CDR3aa: CASSMGLAGGSYEQYF
CDR3nt: TGCGCCAGCAGCATGGGACTAGCGGGAGGCTCCTACGAGCAGTACTTC

d_gene: .
v_gene: TRBV5-1
len: 15
j_gene: TRBJ1-3
abundance: .
CDR3aa: CASSLALDLGNTIYF
CDR3nt: TGCGCCAGCAGCTTGGCCTTGGATCTGGGAAACACCATATATTTT

d_gene: .
v_gene: TRBV10-3
len: 14
j_gene: TRBJ1-2
abundance: once
CDR3aa: CAISDTGRNYGYTF
CDR3nt: TGTGCCATCAGCGATACAGGGCGTAACTATGGCTACACCTTC

d_gene: .
v_gene: TRBV18
len: 13
j_gene: TRBJ1-1
abundance: .
CDR3aa: CASSPIGVRGAFF
CDR3nt: TGTGCCAGCTCACCAATAGGAGTCAGAGGAGCTTTCTTT

d_gene: .
v_gene: TRBV2
len: 14
j_gene: TRBJ1-1
abundance: .
CDR3aa: CASSERQTNTEAFF
CDR3nt: TGTGCCAGCAGTGAACGACAGACGAACACTGAAGCTTTCTTT

d_gene: .
v_gene: TRBV11-2
len: 14
j_gene: TRBJ2-7
abundance: .
CDR3aa: CASSLWTGVYEQYF
CDR3nt: TGTGCCAGCAGCTTATGGACGGGGGTCTACGAGCAGTACTTC

d_gene: TRBD2
v_gene: TRBV5-1
len: 13
j_gene: TRBJ2-4
abundance: .
CDR3aa: CASSTGTSGSCHF
CDR3nt: TGCGCCAGCAGCACCGGGACTAGCGGGAGTTGTCACTTC

d_gene: TRBD1
v_gene: TRBV6-5
len: 13
j_gene: TRBJ1-1
abundance: .
CDR3aa: CASLTQGDTEAFF
CDR3nt: TGTGCCAGCCTCACGCAGGGGGACACTGAAGCTTTCTTT

d_gene: .
v_gene: TRBV11-1
len: 16
j_gene: TRBJ2-7
abundance: .
CDR3aa: CASSRNRRGSSYEQYF
CDR3nt: TGTGCCAGCAGCCGCAACAGGCGGGGTTCATCCTACGAGCAGTACTTC

d_gene: .
v_gene: TRBV12-2
len: 17
j_gene: TRBJ2-3
abundance: .
CDR3aa: CASRLACGTSSTDTQYF
CDR3nt: TGTGCAAGTCGCTTAGCGTGCGGGACTTCTAGCACAGATACGCAGTATTTT

d_gene: .
v_gene: TRBV29-1
len: 12
j_gene: TRBJ1-2
abundance: .
CDR3aa: CGYKGVSYGYTF
CDR3nt: TGCGGATATAAGGGAGTTAGCTATGGCTACACCTTC

d_gene: TRBD1
v_gene: TRBV18
len: 16
j_gene: TRBJ1-1
abundance: .
CDR3aa: CASSPGTGTVNTEAFF
CDR3nt: TGTGCCAGCTCTCCCGGGACAGGGACGGTGAACACTGAAGCTTTCTTT

d_gene: .
v_gene: TRBV5-1
len: 13
j_gene: TRBJ2-3
abundance: .
CDR3aa: CASSFVSADTQYF
CDR3nt: TGCGCCAGCAGCTTTGTTAGTGCAGATACGCAGTATTTT

d_gene: .
v_gene: TRBV6-5
len: 13
j_gene: TRBJ1-1
abundance: .
CDR3aa: CASSYSGMTEAFF
CDR3nt: TGTGCCAGCAGTTACTCCGGGATGACTGAAGCTTTCTTT

d_gene: TRBD1
v_gene: TRBV28
len: 15
j_gene: TRBJ1-4
abundance: .
CDR3aa: CASRSTGTGPEKLFF
CDR3nt: TGTGCCAGCAGATCCACCGGGACAGGGCCTGAAAAACTGTTTTTT

d_gene: TRBD2
v_gene: TRBV7-6
len: 19
j_gene: TRBJ2-7
abundance: .
CDR3aa: CASSLGAHRASGDTYEQYF
CDR3nt: TGTGCCAGCAGCTTAGGCGCGCACCGGGCTAGCGGGGATACTTACGAGCAGTACTTC

d_gene: TRBD1
v_gene: TRBV28
len: 15
j_gene: TRBJ2-1
abundance: .
CDR3aa: CASSSTGTANNEQFF
CDR3nt: TGTGCCAGCAGTTCGACCGGGACAGCCAACAATGAGCAGTTCTTC

d_gene: TRBD2
v_gene: TRBV28
len: 15
j_gene: TRBJ2-1
abundance: .
CDR3aa: CASSAPGLAHNEQFF
CDR3nt: TGTGCCAGCAGTGCCCCGGGACTAGCGCACAATGAGCAGTTCTTC

d_gene: TRBD1
v_gene: TRBV27
len: 13
j_gene: TRBJ2-5
abundance: .
CDR3aa: CASSGQGAETQYF
CDR3nt: TGTGCCAGCAGCGGACAGGGGGCAGAGACCCAGTACTTC

d_gene: .
v_gene: TRBV5-7
len: 15
j_gene: TRBJ2-2
abundance: few
CDR3aa: CASSLDTGNTGELFF
CDR3nt: TGTGCCAGCAGCTTGGACACGGGTAACACCGGGGAGCTGTTTTTT

d_gene: .
v_gene: TRBV5-4
len: 15
j_gene: TRBJ2-5
abundance: .
CDR3aa: CASSLARGAWETQYF
CDR3nt: TGTGCCAGCAGCTTGGCGAGGGGGGCGTGGGAGACCCAGTACTTC

d_gene: .
v_gene: TRBV2
len: 11
j_gene: TRBJ2-1
abundance: .
CDR3aa: CASRGRTEQFF
CDR3nt: TGTGCCAGCAGAGGGAGGACTGAGCAGTTCTTC

d_gene: .
v_gene: TRBV6-1
len: 13
j_gene: TRBJ1-5
abundance: .
CDR3aa: CASRGNSNQPQHF
CDR3nt: TGTGCCAGCAGGGGTAATAGCAATCAGCCCCAGCATTTT

d_gene: .
v_gene: TRBV12-5
len: 17
j_gene: TRBJ1-4
abundance: .
CDR3aa: CASGLPSPMGRGEKLFF
CDR3nt: TGTGCTAGTGGTTTGCCGTCTCCGATGGGGCGCGGTGAAAAACTGTTTTTT

d_gene: TRBD2
v_gene: TRBV2
len: 16
j_gene: TRBJ2-7
abundance: .
CDR3aa: CASKGGASGKPYEQYF
CDR3nt: TGTGCCAGCAAGGGGGGTGCTAGCGGGAAGCCCTACGAGCAGTACTTC

d_gene: .
v_gene: TRBV9
len: 11
j_gene: TRBJ1-2
abundance: .
CDR3aa: CASSSTGGYTF
CDR3nt: TGTGCCAGCAGCTCCACCGGGGGCTACACCTTC

d_gene: TRBD2
v_gene: TRBV4-2
len: 15
j_gene: TRBJ2-2
abundance: once
CDR3aa: CASSQETSGSGELFF
CDR3nt: TGTGCCAGCAGCCAAGAGACTAGCGGGAGCGGGGAGCTGTTTTTT

d_gene: TRBD2
v_gene: TRBV5-5
len: 20
j_gene: TRBJ2-1
abundance: .
CDR3aa: CASSLYGIPGLAGSYNEQFF
CDR3nt: TGTGCCAGCAGCTTGTACGGGATACCGGGACTAGCGGGGTCCTACAATGAGCAGTTCTTC

d_gene: .
v_gene: TRBV10-2
len: 13
j_gene: TRBJ1-1
abundance: .
CDR3aa: CASTPQGTGEAFF
CDR3nt: TGCGCCAGCACCCCACAGGGTACCGGTGAAGCTTTCTTT

d_gene: TRBD2
v_gene: TRBV4-1
len: 16
j_gene: TRBJ2-1
abundance: .
CDR3aa: CASSRGTSGTYNEQFF
CDR3nt: TGCGCCAGCAGCCGAGGGACTAGCGGTACCTACAATGAGCAGTTCTTC

d_gene: .
v_gene: TRBV9
len: 12
j_gene: TRBJ2-7
abundance: .
CDR3aa: CASSLDGYEQYF
CDR3nt: TGTGCCAGCAGTTTAGACGGTTACGAGCAGTACTTC